Described below is a single TCR beta chain sequence and its context. This specimen belongs to a study of control samples from healthy donors and cancer patients. Assay used: immunoSEQ multiplex PCR; TCRdb lists only in-frame clones, some missing. Here the sample spans fewer than 200,000 clones, roughly 94% being singletons. This receptor was identified in a man aged 55 to 70 with colorectal cancer. Sequences were obtained from PBMCs.

The CDR3 nucleotides read TGTGCCAGCAGCCCGGAGGCGCGGATCTATAATTCACCCCTCCACTTT. This sequence encodes CASSPEARIYNSPLHF. The chain uses TRBV5-8 and TRBJ1-6; D remains ambiguous. The germline V gene has CDR1 SGHTS and CDR2 YDEGEE. V lost 4 bases and J lost 3, with 14 bases in between. CDR3 length equals 16 residues.